The 26 T cell receptor beta chains below all came from one sample that was sequenced in a study of T-cell reconstitution after alpha-beta-depleted transplantation in children. Preparing the TCRbeta library involved the use of unique molecular identifiers. TCRdb re-called the PCR reads through MiXCR, storing one row per CDR3 protein. Of approximately 190,000 distinct CDR3 sequences listed, 5% to 7.5% are singletons. Sample: PBMCs, taken before TCRalphabeta/CD19-depleted stem cell transplant. These receptor sequences come from a girl less than two years old with combined immunodeficiency, due to receive a stem cell transplant.

This clonotype was seen only a few times. As DNA, the CDR3 is TGCGCCAGCAGCCAAGGACTAGCGGGGTATGAAGGCGACGAGCAGTACTTC. Encoded protein: CASSQGLAGYEGDEQYF. This chain uses TRBV4-1 with TRBJ2-7; TRBD2 agrees at 11 bases. CDR3 length: 17 residues. V was clipped by 1 base and J by 5 bases; unmatched bases: 10. The germline CDR1 and CDR2 sequences are MGHRA and YSYEKL.

This clonotype was recorded many times. The chain combines TRBV4-3 with TRBJ2-5; weak D call: TRBD1 (5 bases). V was pared by 0 bases and J by 3 bases, with 14 bases between. The CDR3 covers 16 residues. Looked up from germline, CDR1 is LGHNA and CDR2 is YSLEER. The CDR3 spells CASSQDPDRVEETQYF. The CDR3 nucleotides are TGCGCCAGCAGCCAAGATCCCGACAGAGTAGAAGAGACCCAGTACTTC.

This clonotype was seen at least ten times. The chain recombines TRBV29-1 with TRBJ1-1; D unclear. Trimming shortened V by 2 bases and J by 2 bases, and 9 bases separated the two germline ends. The germline CDR1 and CDR2 sequences are SQVTM and ANQGSEA. CDR3 length equals 13 residues. The CDR3 nucleotides read TGCAGCGTTGAATTCGGGGTAAACACTGAAGCTTTCTTT. Residues: CSVEFGVNTEAFF.

This clonotype was seen many times. This chain links TRBV20-1 with TRBJ2-5; D gene unclear. Germline assignment: CDR1 DFQATT and CDR2 SNEGSKA (reference sequence). V lost 1 base to trimming and J lost 1 base, with 10 bases between them. The length of the CDR3 is 14 residues. The CDR3 DNA sequence: TGCAGTGCTAGAGTGGCGAACTTCCAAGAGACCCAGTACTTC. This sequence encodes CSARVANFQETQYF.

This clonotype has a handful of counts. This rearrangement joins TRBV12-3 or TRBV12-4 to TRBJ1-2, with D hard to call. V lost 10 bases and J lost 4, with 19 bases in between. The CDR3 is made up of 14 amino acids. This CDR3 reads CATGEGGLVYGYTF. DNA of the CDR3: TGTGCCACCGGGGAAGGAGGGCTTGTCTATGGCTACACCTTC.

Notes on this clonotype: A much larger clone is a single base away; this may be a read error. The gene calls are TRBV28 and TRBJ1-4; 7 bases are shared with TRBD1. With 7 bases clipped from V and 7 bases from J, the junction kept 9 bases outside the gene matches. Per the germline V gene, CDR1 is MDHEN and CDR2 is SYDVKM. The CDR3 extends over 14 amino acids. The CDR3 protein is CASTQTGCVEKLFF. The CDR3 nucleotides are TGTGCCAGCACCCAGACAGGGTGTGTTGAAAAACTGTTTTTT.

In its sample, this clonotype was seen many times. CDR3 in amino acids: CAWSVPGWEQYF. DNA for the CDR3: TGTGCCTGGAGTGTACCAGGGTGGGAGCAGTACTTC. This chain links TRBV30 with TRBJ2-7, with a possible D match to TRBD1 (5 bases). The CDR3 length is 12 residues. Germline V gene sequence: CDR1 GTSNPN, CDR2 SVGIG (reference sequence). The V and J ends lost 0 bases and 7 bases respectively, with 10 bases between them.

Ten or more counts support this clonotype. The chain uses TRBV20-1 and TRBJ2-7; possible D gene TRBD2, 5 bases. In germline, CDR1 is DFQATT, CDR2 SNEGSKA (reference sequence). The CDR3 totals 13 residues. Trimming stripped 5 bases from V and 4 bases from J, with 15 bases between. The CDR3, as DNA: TGCAGTGCTCAGCGGATGGATCCGTACGAGCAGTACTTC. Translation: CSAQRMDPYEQYF.

The table lists this clonotype with many counts. This chain joins TRBV3-2 and TRBJ2-7; the D segment call TRBD2 is taken from the table without a DNA check. TRBV3-2 is a documented pseudogene. This CDR3 spans 20 amino acids. Here the CDR3 DNA reads TGTGCCAGCAGCCAGGGCGAGGGACTAGCGGGAGCTAACTGGGAGTACGAGCAGTACTTC. As protein: CASSQGEGLAGANWEYEQYF.

Many counts were recorded for this clonotype. The genes are TRBV7-2 and TRBJ1-3; the D gene is possibly TRBD1 (5 bases). Per the germline V gene, CDR1 is SGHTA and CDR2 is FQGNSA. Between the trimmed V and J ends, which lost 1 base and 0 bases, there was a span of 10 bases. There are 16 residues in the CDR3. The CDR3 sequence: CASSLEPGPSGNTIYF. DNA for the CDR3: TGTGCCAGCAGCTTAGAGCCAGGGCCCTCTGGAAACACCATATATTTT.

The sample holds many counts of this clonotype. The J gene is TRBJ2-3, the V gene TRBV2, with D possibly being TRBD2 (6 bases). The CDR3 loop spans 17 amino acids. Germline V lookup: CDR1 SNHLY, CDR2 FYNNEI. V lost 2 bases to trimming and J lost 2 bases, with 17 bases between them. The CDR3 here is CASSESPPLANTDTQYF. In DNA form, the CDR3 reads TGTGCCAGCAGTGAATCCCCTCCCCTAGCGAACACAGATACGCAGTATTTT.

This clonotype was counted ten times or more. The V and J genes are TRBV29-1 and TRBJ2-7; TRBD2 agrees at 7 bases. The V and J ends lost 2 bases and 0 bases, in that order; junction bases with no gene match: 7. The CDR3 length is 15 residues. The germline V gene has CDR1 SQVTM and CDR2 ANQGSEA. The CDR3 coding sequence is TGCAGCGTTGAATTTGGGGACTATTCCTCCTACGAGCAGTACTTC. As protein: CSVEFGDYSSYEQYF.

The chain combines TRBV27 with TRBJ2-4; TRBD2 agrees at 8 bases. This CDR3 is 13 amino acids long. V trimming: 9 bases; J trimming: 6 bases; junction bases outside the gene matches: 7. Germline V gene sequence: CDR1 MNHEY, CDR2 SMNVEV (reference sequence). The CDR3, as DNA: TGTGCCAGTGCGGGGGGATCGGTAAACATTCAGTACTTC. Its protein product is CASAGGSVNIQYF.

This clonotype was observed at least ten times. The genes are TRBV6-5 and TRBJ2-1, with 11 bases that match TRBD2. CDR1 MNHEY and CDR2 SVGAGI come from the germline V gene. Unmatched junction bases numbered 7, after V lost 11 bases and J lost 7 bases. This CDR3 spans 13 amino acids. The CDR3 spells CAGIGLAGNEQFF. The CDR3 DNA is TGTGCCGGCATAGGACTAGCGGGTAATGAGCAGTTCTTC.

In this sample, this clonotype turned up many times. The V gene is TRBV28, the J gene TRBJ1-5; tentatively, D is TRBD1 (6 bases). Germline assignment: CDR1 MDHEN and CDR2 SYDVKM. V was trimmed by 3 bases and J by 3 bases, leaving 12 bases between them. The CDR3 length is 15 residues. CDR3 amino acids: CASSFVWTVNQPQHF. In nucleotides, the CDR3 is TGTGCCAGCAGTTTCGTGTGGACAGTCAATCAGCCCCAGCATTTT.

The table lists this clonotype with many counts. The genes are TRBV4-2 and TRBJ2-1; 7 bases are shared with TRBD2. V lost 3 bases to trimming and J lost 5 bases; unmatched junction nucleotides: 4. The CDR3 covers 14 residues. Per the germline V gene, CDR1 is LGHNA and CDR2 is YNFKEQ. The CDR3 nucleotides read TGTGCCAGCAGCCATCCTCTAGCGGACAATGAGCAGTTCTTC. This sequence encodes CASSHPLADNEQFF.

This clonotype was detected many times. The chain carries TRBV6-5 and TRBJ2-7, with D perhaps given as TRBD1 or TRBD2 (5 bases each). V was clipped by 0 bases and J by 5 bases, with 14 bases between them. This CDR3 region has 15 residues. The germline gives CDR1 MNHEY, CDR2 SVGAGI. The CDR3 sequence is CASSYSGPTSDEQYF. Written as DNA, the CDR3 is TGTGCCAGCAGTTACTCGGGACCGACGAGCGACGAGCAGTACTTC.

This clonotype showed up many times. This sequence joins TRBV20-1 and TRBJ1-6, with D perhaps TRBD1 (5 bases). Trimming took off 1 base at V and 3 bases at J, with 13 bases between the two ends. Germline CDR1 is DFQATT and CDR2 is SNEGSKA (reference sequence). This CDR3 has 16 amino acids. The CDR3 DNA reads as TGCAGTGCTAGAGCGGCAGGGACCCACTATAATTCACCCCTCCACTTT. Translation: CSARAAGTHYNSPLHF.

This clonotype was seen a handful of times. This chain uses TRBV20-1 with TRBJ2-7; 13 nucleotides match TRBD2. V lost 1 base and J lost 6; bases outside the gene matches: 3. CDR3 length: 14 residues. Looked up from germline, CDR1 is DFQATT and CDR2 is SNEGSKA (reference sequence). This chain's CDR3 is CSARGTSGRGEQYF. The CDR3 region has the DNA TGCAGTGCTAGAGGAACTAGCGGGAGGGGCGAGCAGTACTTC.

This clonotype was seen more than once but under ten times. This chain links TRBV7-8 with TRBJ2-1, with TRBD2 identical over 10 bases. The J segment lost 9 bases and the V segment lost 0 bases, leaving 2 bases of the junction unmatched. CDR3 length: 14 amino acids. The germline CDR1 and CDR2 sequences are SGHVS and FQNEAQ. The CDR3 reads CASSLALAGVEQFF. The CDR3, as DNA: TGTGCCAGCAGCTTAGCGCTAGCGGGAGTTGAGCAGTTCTTC.

This clonotype was detected many times. The rearrangement joins TRBV7-2 to TRBJ1-6, with TRBD1 matching over 9 bases. This CDR3 contains 14 residues. Germline values: CDR1 SGHTA, CDR2 FQGNSA. Trimming took 3 bases from V and 13 from J; bases not matched to a gene: 7. The CDR3 bases are TGTGCCAGCAGCTTGACAGGGGGAAGTCACCCCCTCCACTTT. This sequence encodes CASSLTGGSHPLHF.

The chain couples TRBV12-3 or TRBV12-4 to TRBJ2-1; tentatively, D is TRBD2 (5 bases). This CDR3 is 14 amino acids long. V lost 3 bases and J lost 10, with 16 bases in between. The CDR3 coding sequence is TGTGCCAGCAGTTTGGCAGCGGTCTTGGGCGAGCAGTTCTTC. The encoded protein is CASSLAAVLGEQFF.

This clonotype was observed many times. The rearrangement uses TRBV6-2 or TRBV6-3 and TRBJ1-2; D is undetermined. Trimming pared 2 bases from V and 8 bases from J, leaving 24 bases between. This CDR3 is 17 amino acids long. Germline CDR1 is MNHEY and CDR2 is SVGEGT. The DNA of the CDR3 is TGTGCCAGCAGTTACCCGCGATACGTAGGGCCTTGGAAGGGCTACACCTTC. Translation: CASSYPRYVGPWKGYTF.

The chain links TRBV4-3 to TRBJ2-5; 7 bases fit TRBD2. Germline CDR1 is LGHNA and CDR2 is YSLEER. After removal of 0 bases from V and 5 bases from J, the junction contained 12 bases not matched to a gene. CDR3 length: 17 amino acids. CDR3 in DNA: TGCGCCAGCAGCCAAGATGGTGGCGGGAGTTCATGGGAGACCCAGTACTTC. Protein sequence: CASSQDGGGSSWETQYF.

There are a few counts of this clonotype. The chain couples TRBV5-1 to TRBJ1-1; unclear D gene. Germline CDR1 SGHRS, CDR2 YFSETQ. The CDR3 runs 13 residues. Trimming left V 0 bases short and J 5 bases short, with 8 bases between. CDR3 region: CASSLDIETEAFF. DNA of the CDR3: TGCGCCAGCAGCTTGGATATCGAGACTGAAGCTTTCTTT.

The table lists this clonotype with many counts. V gene TRBV7-9 combines with J gene TRBJ2-3; TRBD2 might be the D (5 bases). The CDR3 has 16 residues. V lost 0 bases, J lost 3 bases, and 13 bases lay in between. Germline CDR1 is SEHNR and CDR2 is FQNEAQ (reference sequence). The CDR3 nucleotides are TGTGCCAGCAGCTTAGCTCGGGAAGTAGCGACAGATACGCAGTATTTT. It specifies CASSLAREVATDTQYF.